This T cell receptor beta chain stems from a study of cytomegalovirus exposure and HLA in healthy donors (dated by TCRdb to 2017 to 2019). Turning to the overall study: According to an earlier analysis of several hundred of the donors, about 179 million T cells yielded 90 million to 130 million unique TCR beta sequences and approximately 300 Gb of sequence data. An early release that covered about 640 HLA-typed donors contained around 330 gigabases of sequencing data and approximately 85 million unique TCR sequences. The genetic ancestry cluster associated with self-reported Caucasian donors included about four fifths of the 300 to 450 genotyped donors. The study aimed to test whether cataloging public T cell receptors could reveal signatures of past pathogen exposure. Using immunosequencing, the study profiled T cell repertoires from about 620 subjects and related those repertoires to cytomegalovirus serostatus. A separate validation cohort of roughly 130 different subjects was used in addition to the roughly 670-subject first cohort. To predict cytomegalovirus infection status, the study combined high-throughput TCR immunosequencing, statistical association of individual TCRs with disease status, and machine learning. In a later analysis, previously published TCR beta repertoires from roughly 710 donors were re-analyzed and high-resolution HLA genotyping was added so that TCR occurrence patterns could be studied. Rather than using new phenotypic data, the later analysis identified candidate immune exposures from TCR beta sequences and from how often those sequences occurred across donors. An earlier analysis of approximately 580 of the donors used high-throughput TCR beta sequencing to judge whether each TCR beta V gene segment behaved as functional or pseudogenic. Donor age, sex, ethnicity and CMV serostatus were collected together with the repertoire data. A later genetic analysis used genome-wide SNP genotypes for about three fifths of the 666 donors, treating that subset as a discovery cohort. Every repertoire in the discovery cohort had been generated on one and the same sequencing platform. Both class I and class II loci were covered by HLA typing, at four-digit resolution. The number of donors typed differed by locus, with about 629-640 for A, B, C, DRB1 and DQB1, more than 500 for DQA1, 600 to 610 for DPA1, and around 460 for DPB1. Because of strong linkage in the cohort, roughly five DR-DQ haplotypes were treated as single units for association and clustering. Among about 360 genotyped donors of the cohort, an average of 235,054 unique TCR beta nucleotide sequences were sequenced per donor, 15% to 20% of them non-productive. Findings and caveats that apply to the study as a whole: A group of highly shared sequence variants was considered likely to be a technical artifact of the sequencing pipeline. Specific HLA alleles were associated with 15,000 to 20,000 TCR beta sequences at a false discovery rate of 0.05 in a later analysis. Presence/absence analyses assumed roughly uniform sequencing depth across donors, an assumption that may not hold. Three of the identified cytomegalovirus-associated TCR beta chains were confirmed in vitro to be specific for cytomegalovirus antigens. A further reported finding was that TCR beta sequences accurately predicted the HLA-A and HLA-B alleles for most subjects in the first cohort. In a later analysis, most CMV-associated TCR beta chains were found to appear HLA-restricted, with HLA associations seemingly driven largely by CMV exposure. CMV serostatus was the only immune exposure information available for the cohort. The study gave a list of 150 to 200 TCR beta chains associated with cytomegalovirus. Compared with equally common non-associated chains, HLA-associated TCR beta chains in a later analysis were more clonally expanded and had lower generation probabilities. Because counts were too low, about 18 rarely observed V segments, including chromosome 9 orphons, were excluded from the earlier analysis of some 540 of the donors. An earlier analysis of approximately 600 of the donors showed that most TCR beta V segments appeared in productive rearrangements either about 87% or about 30% of the time, which broadly matched IMGT annotations. An association between a missense DCLRE1C variant and V-gene and J-gene trimming of TCR beta chains was found in a later genetic analysis and replicated in an independent cohort. In a later genetic analysis, fewer N-insertions in productive TCRs were reported among donors in an Asian-associated ancestry cluster than the approximately 670-donor mean. The authors suggested that the approach could potentially be extended to other disease states and immunological phenotypes. This cohort had only TCR beta chains sequenced, and the lack of alpha or paired-chain data limited which features could be detected. Strong co-occurrence of HLA alleles, especially DR and DQ, made assigning TCR associations to individual alleles difficult. In a later analysis, the rate of TCR association differed among HLA loci, with DRB1 alleles having the most associated TCRs and HLA-C alleles having the fewest. HLA typing was unavailable for some donors at each locus, so association tests used only the typed subset. While some public TCRs were present in many individuals, most TCR sequences turned up only very rarely across donors. According to a later analysis, parvovirus B19, influenza, CMV and Epstein-Barr virus appeared linked to several top co-occurrence clusters. Correlated functional status among segregating V segments might reflect linkage disequilibrium, but an unknown experimental factor could not be ruled out. The classifier was reported to diagnose cytomegalovirus status with high specificity and sensitivity in both the original and validation cohorts.

The cohort comprised hundreds of healthy bone marrow donors. At the time of sampling, all cohort members were nominally healthy, though unrecorded immune exposures were likely present. The donor was CMV seropositive and was included in the group of 300 or so seropositive cohort members. Every donor gave a peripheral blood sample, and the peripheral blood mononuclear cells from that sample were used for TCR beta sequencing. Genomic DNA extraction from the blood cell samples was performed with the Qiagen DNeasy Blood Extraction Kit. Library creation used the immunoSEQ multiplex PCR assay. A mixture of 60 forward primers for TCR Vbeta segments and 13 reverse primers for TCR Jbeta segments was used in the multiplex PCR. Amplification of the CDR3 region of rearranged TCR beta genes was performed with a multiplex PCR assay on genomic DNA. Amplified TCR beta libraries were sequenced as 87-base-pair reads on the Illumina HiSeq System. The original methods were these. A later analysis tallied tens of millions of unique TCR beta chains across the 660 or so repertoires, and about 10 million of those chains were shared by two or more donors. Raw reads were error-corrected and collapsed into unique sequences with a nearest-neighbor algorithm that merged closely related sequences to remove PCR and sequencing errors. CDR3 sequences were aligned to IMGT reference sequences to assign V, D and J gene segments. For a sequence to be retained, a match of at least six nucleotides to both a V gene segment and a J gene segment was required. A rearrangement counted as productive if the CDR3 had no stop codons and remained in frame with V and J, and every other rearrangement counted as non-productive. CDR3 was defined according to IMGT convention as the region running from the second conserved V-encoded cysteine to the conserved J-encoded phenylalanine. In an earlier analysis of around 570 of the donors, sequences lacking an unambiguous match to a single V gene segment were excluded. In an earlier analysis of 500 to 750 of the donors, V segments were called functional above 56.7% productive rearrangements and were called segregating when the between-donor standard deviation exceeded 5%. A statistical classification framework was built for diagnosing cytomegalovirus status from the catalog of TCR beta chain sequences. In a later analysis, V and J genes were assigned by comparing TCR nucleotide sequences against IMGT/GENE-DB human TR gene sequences. In a later analysis, CDR3 sequences and most-parsimonious VDJ recombination scenarios were assigned using the TCRdist pipeline. A later analysis defined each TCR beta chain by its CDR3 amino acid sequence plus V-gene family, and excluded reads lacking a unique V-gene family. As a way to deal with suspected cross-contamination and a sequencing artifact, a later analysis dropped approximately 590 nucleotide sequences that were highly shared and had low generation probability. For each public chain, a later analysis derived a clonal expansion index from normalized ranks of inferred template counts within each repertoire. A later analysis computed generation probabilities with a VDJ recombination model fitted to out-of-frame rearrangements, and checked the results against IGoR. In a later analysis, hypergeometric tests were used to score TCR-TCR, TCR-HLA and TCR-CMV co-occurrence, with a repertoire-size bias correction applied to TCR pairs. To estimate false discovery rates, a later analysis permuted the HLA or CMV assignments 20 times. In a later analysis, co-occurring TCRs were grouped using DBSCAN, and TCRdist sequence similarity was added for clustering within HLA-allele-positive subsets. Repertoires with fewer than 30,000 or more than 120,000 public chains were left out of co-occurrence clustering, as were five repertoires with anomalous nucleotide sharing. TCRdb obtained this table from immuneACCESS and retained in-frame rearrangements with V and J assigned. These tables miss some clones; where compared with another copy, unresolved V genes account for less than half of the shortfall, and the remainder is unexplained. The D gene and trimming were derived from the DNA, and the V and J assignments and clone size from that table. The sample table holds under 140,000 clones, of which more than 60% were seen once. The top ten constitute 5% to 8% of the sample.

As for this clone: Its cognate antigen has yet to be identified. The germline gene is not matched at one end of the junction; a read error may be the cause.

The receptor comes from a young man in good health and CMV-seropositive. The sample consisted of PBMCs.

CDR3 protein: CSSSLGPHNEKLFF. At the DNA level, the sequence is TGTTCCAGCAGCTTGGGGCCTCATAATGAAAAACTGTTTTTT. Rearrangement joined TRBV7-9 to TRBJ1-4; TRBD1 might be the D gene, on 5 matching bases. Measured from the cysteine to the phenylalanine, the CDR3 is 14 residues long. Only CDR3 DNA is held: 42 bases, read in frame from base 1. From the germline V gene (reference sequence), CDR1 is SEHNR and CDR2 is FQNEAQ.